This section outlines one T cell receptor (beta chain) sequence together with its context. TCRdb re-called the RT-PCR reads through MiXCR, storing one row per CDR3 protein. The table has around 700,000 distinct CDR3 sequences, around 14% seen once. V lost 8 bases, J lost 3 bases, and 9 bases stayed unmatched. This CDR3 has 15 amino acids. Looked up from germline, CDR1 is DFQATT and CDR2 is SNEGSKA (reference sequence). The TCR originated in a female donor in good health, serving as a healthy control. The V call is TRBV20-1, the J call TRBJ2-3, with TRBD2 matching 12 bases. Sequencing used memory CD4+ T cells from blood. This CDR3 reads CSRPPSGRATDTQYF. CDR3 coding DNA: TGCAGTCGCCCACCTAGCGGGAGGGCTACAGATACGCAGTATTTT.